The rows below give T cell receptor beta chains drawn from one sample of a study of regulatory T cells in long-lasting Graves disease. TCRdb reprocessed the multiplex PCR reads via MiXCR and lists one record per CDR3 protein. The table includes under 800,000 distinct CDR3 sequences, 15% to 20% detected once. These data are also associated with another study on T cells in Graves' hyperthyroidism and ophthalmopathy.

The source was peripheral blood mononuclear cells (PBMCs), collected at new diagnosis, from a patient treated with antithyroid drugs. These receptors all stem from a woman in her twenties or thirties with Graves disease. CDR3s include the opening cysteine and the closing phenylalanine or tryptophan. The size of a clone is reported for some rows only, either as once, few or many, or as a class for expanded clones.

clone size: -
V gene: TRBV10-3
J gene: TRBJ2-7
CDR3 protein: CAISGAGGIDSYEQYF

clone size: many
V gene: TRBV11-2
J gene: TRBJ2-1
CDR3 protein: CASSSVGERAFFNEQFF

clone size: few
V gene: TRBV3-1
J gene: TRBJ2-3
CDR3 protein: CASRRSHLVGTTDTQYF

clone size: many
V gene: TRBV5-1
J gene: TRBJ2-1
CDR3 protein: CASSLGAGAYNEQFF

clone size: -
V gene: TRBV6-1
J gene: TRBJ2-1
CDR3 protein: CASSESKLAGGNEQFF

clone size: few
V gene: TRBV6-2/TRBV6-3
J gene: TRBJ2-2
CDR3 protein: CASSYSRAGELFF

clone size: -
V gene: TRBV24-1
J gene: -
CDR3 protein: CATSDFVRGNEQFF

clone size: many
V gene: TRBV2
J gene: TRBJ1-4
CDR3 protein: CASSLMGAVGEKLFF

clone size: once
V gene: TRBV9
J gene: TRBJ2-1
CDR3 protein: CASSVGASGSYNEQFF

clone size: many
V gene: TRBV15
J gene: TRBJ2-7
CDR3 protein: CATRGTGVSYEQYF

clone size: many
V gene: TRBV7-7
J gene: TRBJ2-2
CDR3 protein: CASSIGVGTGELFF

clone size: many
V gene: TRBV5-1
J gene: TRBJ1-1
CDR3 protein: CASSLRAARNTEAFF

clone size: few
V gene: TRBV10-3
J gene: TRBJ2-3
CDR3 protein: CAISEMGYISTDTQYF

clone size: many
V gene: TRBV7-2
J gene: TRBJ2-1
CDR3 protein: CASSPLAGGRWGNEQFF

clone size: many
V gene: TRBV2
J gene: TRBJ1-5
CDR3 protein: CASSETGAASNQPQHF

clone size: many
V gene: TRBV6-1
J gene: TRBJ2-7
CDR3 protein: CASIDNGWQGPARAYEQYF

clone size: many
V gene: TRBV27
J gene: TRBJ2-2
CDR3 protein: CASSLMRVATGELFF

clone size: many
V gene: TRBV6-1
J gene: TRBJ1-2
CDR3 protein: CASSPTSTYGYTF

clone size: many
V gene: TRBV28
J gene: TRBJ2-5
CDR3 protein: CASSLPPGETQYF

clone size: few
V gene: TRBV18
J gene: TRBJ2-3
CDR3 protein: CASSPPGHYGTDTQYF

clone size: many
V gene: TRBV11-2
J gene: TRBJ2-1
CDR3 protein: CASSLGLAGVDEQFF